This T cell receptor beta chain is drawn from a study of Ad26.COV2.S vaccination and SARS-CoV-2 variants. For the study at large: Donor was one of the participants in the Ad26.COV2.S arm of the COV1001 trial. General study results and limits: Those who received vaccine or placebo ended up with similar non-spike TCR breadth. Substantial post-vaccination breadth of spike-specific CD8+ and CD4+ T cell responses was reported.

The method was immunoSEQ multiplex PCR; TCRdb's version includes in-frame clones alone and lacks a portion of them. The sample has approximately 400,000 clones, about 80% seen once. The trim removed 4 bases at V and 5 bases at J, leaving 8 bases unmatched. The CDR3 runs 17 residues. CDR1 is LGHDT and CDR2 is YNNKEL in the germline V gene (reference sequence). A remark on this clone: The target antigen is unknown.

Treatment described: some 20 received Ad26.COV2.S at low or high dose, single or two shots; 5 received placebo; per-sample allocation not given. Material that was analyzed had been drawn on day 63 after the first vaccine or placebo injection. Vaccine was an Ad26 vector expressing Wuhan-strain SARS-CoV-2 spike. The sequencing used peripheral blood, collected in a trial of Ad26.COV2.S vaccine versus placebo. The V gene is TRBV3-1 (or the pseudogene TRBV3-2), the J gene TRBJ1-4; 12 bases map to TRBD1. The clonotype was recovered from a person between 18 and 65 years old who received the Ad26.COV2.S COVID-19 vaccine or a placebo. Here the CDR3 reads CASSPWGTGGGNEKLFF. CDR3 sequence (DNA): TGTGCCAGCAGCCCCTGGGGGACAGGGGGCGGAAATGAAAAACTGTTTTTT.